This TCR beta chain derives from a study of human T cells and chemical hapten exposure. The time point denotes: patch test 2, 6 weeks after DPC sensitization. As for treatment: therapeutic diphenylcyclopropenone sensitization with weekly scalp DPC. V was trimmed by 5 bases and J by 7 bases, leaving 18 bases between them. The CDR3 is made up of 14 amino acids. This clonotype was observed many times. TCRdb ran MiXCR on the RACE reads and lists one entry per CDR3 protein. The table shows around 82,000 distinct CDR3 sequences, with about 6.6% occurring only once. The V and J genes are TRBV12-3 or TRBV12-4 and TRBJ2-7; maybe TRBD2 (6 bases). The input for sequencing was whole blood, taken in connection with sensitization to the hapten diphenylcyclopropenone (DPC). The sequence was obtained from a woman aged 25 to 39 with alopecia areata. Some clones in this sample may be carry-over from other donors' samples. The CDR3 loop is CASSHRYGGLEQYF. The CDR3 coding sequence is TGTGCCAGCAGTCACCGGTACGGGGGTTTGGAGCAGTACTTC.